Each of the 21 T cell receptor beta chains below was sequenced from the same sample in a study of metastatic and nonmetastatic thyroid tumors. Through MiXCR, TCRdb re-clonotyped the PCR reads. The sample consists of fewer than 30,000 clones, roughly 16% of them appearing once. No patient had received any treatment before thyroid surgery. Sequenced input: blood. The receptors were sampled from a female donor with papillary thyroid cancer or a benign thyroid nodule (not recorded which). Some clones in this sample may be carry-over from other donors' samples.

The chain recombines TRBV19 with TRBJ1-3, with 7 bases identical to TRBD1. The CDR3 runs to 13 residues. Germline loops: CDR1 LNHDA, CDR2 SQIVND (reference sequence). J gave up 1 base and V 7 bases, and 1 base lay outside the gene matches. The CDR3 sequence: CASKQGSGNTIYF. In DNA form, the CDR3 reads TGTGCCAGTAAACAGGGGTCTGGAAACACCATATATTTT.

This clone was observed a handful of times. The chain has TRBV5-1 and TRBJ2-3; D gene unclear. This CDR3 region has 12 residues. Trimming removed 2 bases from V and 8 bases from J, with 9 bases in between. From germline, CDR1 is SGHRS and CDR2 YFSETQ. The DNA of the CDR3 is TGCGCCAGCAGCTTTGACACCTTTACGCAGTATTTT. Translated: CASSFDTFTQYF.

This clone appeared a few times. V usage is TRBV10-2 and J usage is TRBJ1-2, with D perhaps matching TRBD1 (6 bases). Trimming took 1 base from V and 8 from J, leaving 11 bases between them. CDR3 length: 13 amino acids. Germline CDR1 and CDR2: WSHSY and SAAADI. CDR3 loop: CASSEFGGPGYTF. CDR3 nucleotide sequence: TGCGCCAGCAGTGAGTTTGGGGGCCCCGGCTACACCTTC.

The sample holds one count of this clone. This may come from a read error, since a much larger clone is one base off. This chain joins TRBV20-1 and TRBJ1-3; weak D call: TRBD1 (6 bases). The CDR3 extends over 14 amino acids. Germline V gene sequence: CDR1 DFQATT, CDR2 SNEGSKA (reference sequence). V was pared by 4 bases and J by 4 bases, with 14 bases between. In nucleotides, the CDR3 is TGCAGTGCTACGGCGCAGGGGAACGGAAACACCATATATTTT. This sequence encodes CSATAQGNGNTIYF.

This clone was observed many times. V and J are TRBV25-1 and TRBJ2-5; either TRBD1 or TRBD2 may supply D (6 bases each). The CDR3 runs to 14 residues. Trimming stripped 2 bases from V and 4 bases from J, with 11 bases between. Germline V gives CDR1 MGHDK, CDR2 SYGVNS. CDR3 sequence reads: CASSEAGGRETQYF. CDR3 DNA: TGTGCCAGCAGTGAAGCCGGGGGCAGAGAGACCCAGTACTTC.

This clone was seen at least ten times. The chain employs TRBV3-1 and TRBJ2-5; weak D call: TRBD1 (6 bases). The CDR3 covers 14 residues. The germline gives CDR1 LGHDT, CDR2 YNNKEL (reference sequence). Trimming pared 1 base from V and 3 bases from J, leaving 9 bases between. CDR3 in DNA: TGTGCCAGCAGCCAAGGACAGGTGGAAGAGACCCAGTACTTC. Residues: CASSQGQVEETQYF.

This clone showed up many times. This rearrangement joins TRBV5-1 to TRBJ1-1; D call uncertain. The CDR3 is 14 residues long. V was pared by 5 bases and J by 1 base, with 12 bases between. CDR1 is SGHRS, CDR2 YFSETQ, per germline. In DNA form, the CDR3 reads TGCGCCAGCAGTGATAGGGATACGAACACTGAAGCTTTCTTT. It specifies CASSDRDTNTEAFF.

At least ten counts were recorded for this clone. This rearrangement joins TRBV3-1 to TRBJ2-3, with D possibly matching TRBD2 (5 bases). Trimming cost V 0 bases and J 5 bases, with 12 bases left between them. This CDR3 spans 15 amino acids. The germline V gene has CDR1 LGHDT and CDR2 YNNKEL (reference sequence). CDR3 amino acids: CASSQDAIALDTQYF. The CDR3 DNA is TGTGCCAGCAGCCAAGATGCCATAGCGCTAGATACGCAGTATTTT.

There are a few counts of this clone. A much larger clone lies one base from this, so it may be a read error. The chain employs TRBV9 and TRBJ2-1; 7 nucleotides match TRBD1. The CDR3 has 16 residues. Germline V gives CDR1 SGDLS, CDR2 YYNGEE. The DNA for the CDR3 is TGTGCCAGCAGCGTAGCTGTAGGGGGCACAAGGAATGAGCGGTTCTTC. Translated: CASSVAVGGTRNERFF.

Many counts were recorded for this clone. The rearrangement joins TRBV7-8 to TRBJ1-5; 7 bases match TRBD1. J lost 7 bases, V lost 2 bases, and 8 bases had no gene match. Germline CDR1 is SGHVS and CDR2 is FQNEAQ. The CDR3 consists of 15 residues. CDR3 protein: CASSLSGQVGQPQHF. The CDR3 DNA reads TGTGCCAGCAGCTTATCAGGACAGGTCGGCCAGCCCCAGCATTTT.

This clone showed up many times. V and J are TRBV19 and TRBJ1-6; 8 bases align to TRBD1. The V gene's germline CDR1 is LNHDA and CDR2 SQIVND (reference sequence). The V segment lost 5 bases and the J segment 2 bases; nucleotides outside the gene matches: 11. This CDR3 is 18 amino acids long. Here the CDR3 reads CASSPDQGAPAYNSPLHF. The DNA of the CDR3 is TGTGCCAGTAGTCCGGATCAGGGGGCGCCTGCCTATAATTCACCCCTCCACTTT.

The chain employs TRBV11-1 and TRBJ1-3, with 8 positions matching TRBD1. The CDR3 covers 16 residues. V shed 5 bases, J shed 0 bases, and the junction held 6 bases outside the gene matches. In germline, CDR1 is SGHAT, CDR2 FQDESV (reference sequence). CDR3 nucleotides: TGTGCCAGCAGCCCGCTGACAGGGGACTCTGGAAACACCATATATTTT. This sequence encodes CASSPLTGDSGNTIYF.

Within the sample, this clone is medium-sized. The chain links TRBV20-1 to TRBJ1-2; D uncertain. CDR3 length: 13 amino acids. Trimming stripped 6 bases from V and 2 bases from J, with 13 bases between. The germline V gene has CDR1 DFQATT and CDR2 SNEGSKA (reference sequence). CDR3 in amino acids: CSAFSQGNYGYTF. The CDR3 nucleotides are TGCAGTGCCTTTAGTCAAGGAAACTATGGCTACACCTTC.

This clone occurred many times. The V gene is TRBV3-1, the J gene TRBJ1-3; D unresolved. The CDR3 consists of 15 residues. With 1 base removed from V and 0 bases from J, the gap between germline ends came to 7 bases. Germline V CDR1 and CDR2: LGHDT, YNNKEL (reference sequence). The CDR3 region is CASSQVGPSGNTIYF. The DNA of the CDR3 is TGTGCCAGCAGCCAAGTTGGTCCCTCTGGAAACACCATATATTTT.

This clone was seen ten or more times. The V call is TRBV20-1, the J call TRBJ2-2; no definite D call. Germline CDR1 reads DFQATT; CDR2 reads SNEGSKA (reference sequence). The CDR3 has 13 amino acids. V was pared by 3 bases and J by 6 bases, with 11 bases between. CDR3 nucleotides: TGCAGTGCTAGTGTGACCCGCCCCGGGGAGCTGTTTTTT. It translates to CSASVTRPGELFF.

The rearrangement joins TRBV6-1 to TRBJ2-2, with D unresolved. V lost 1 base and J 6 bases, leaving 12 bases between the germline ends. The CDR3 covers 15 residues. The germline CDR1 and CDR2 sequences are MNHNS and SASEGT. Written as DNA, the CDR3 is TGTGCCAGCAGTGAAGGACATAGGGAATCCGGGGAGCTGTTTTTT. It is translated as CASSEGHRESGELFF.

The sample holds a few counts of this clone. This sequence joins TRBV5-4 and TRBJ1-5; unclear D gene. With 2 bases removed from V and 4 bases from J, the gap between germline ends came to 7 bases. Germline V gives CDR1 SGHNT, CDR2 YYREEE (reference sequence). This CDR3 comprises 13 residues. CDR3 nucleotide sequence: TGTGCCAGCAGCTTTGGTATTAATCAGCCCCAGCATTTT. This sequence encodes CASSFGINQPQHF.

Of note for this clone: The junction departs from the called germline gene at one end, perhaps through a read error. J is TRBJ1-2 and V is TRBV20-1; D call uncertain. The CDR3 contains 15 residues. Germline CDR1 is DFQATT and CDR2 is SNEGSKA (reference sequence). CDR3 in amino acids: CSARDEQCPNYCYTF. Here the CDR3 DNA reads TGCAGTGCTAGAGATGAACAGTGCCCCAACTATTGCTACACCTTC.

This clone is deemed medium-sized. This CDR3 is also generated by other DNA sequences in the sample. The rearrangement uses TRBV6-1 and TRBJ1-3, with D perhaps matching TRBD1 (6 bases). Germline V gene sequence: CDR1 MNHNS, CDR2 SASEGT. Trimming pared 8 bases from V and 2 bases from J, leaving 13 bases between. The CDR3 has 14 amino acids. The CDR3 coding sequence is TGTGCCAGCGGGCTGGGACACCCTGGAAACACCATATATTTT. It is translated as CASGLGHPGNTIYF.

About this clone: Relative to the germline gene, one junction end is altered; a read error may explain this. The chain couples TRBV5-4 to TRBJ2-5; either TRBD1 or TRBD2 may supply D (5 bases each). Germline-derived CDR1 and CDR2 are SGHNT and YYREEE (reference sequence). This CDR3 is built from 13 residues. CDR3 DNA: TGTGCTACAAACGGGGCTGGGAGACCCACCCCCTCCTTC. Translating gives CATNGAGRPTPSF.

This clone was picked up a small number of times. The chain joins TRBV27 to TRBJ1-1; tentative D call: TRBD1 (6 bases). Between the trimmed V and J ends, which lost 2 bases and 5 bases, there was a span of 9 bases. Germline V gene sequence: CDR1 MNHEY, CDR2 SMNVEV (reference sequence). The CDR3 covers 13 residues. CDR3 sequence (DNA): TGTGCCAGCAGTTTAAGGGGGGGAACTGAAGCTTTCTTT. Protein sequence: CASSLRGGTEAFF.